One and the same sample provided the 18 T cell receptor beta chains below, sequenced in a study of T cell responses to AZD1222 COVID-19 vaccine (dated by TCRdb to the early 2020s). The intended sense of this specimen's time point label: baseline before first vaccination. Receptors were amplified or captured by the immunoSEQ multiplex PCR assay. In its TCRdb copy, this immuneACCESS table keeps in-frame sequences only and misses some clones. Where compared with another copy, unresolved V genes explain less than half of these, and the others have no known cause. Recorded for this sample are about 93,000 clones; 80% to 90% of them occurred a single time. The ten largest clones take up approximately 8% of the sample. The starting material was peripheral blood, obtained on day 0 of AZD1222 vaccination. These receptors all stem from an adult in good health.

J is TRBJ2-3 and V is TRBV5-4, with 8 bases fitting TRBD1. Germline trimming cut 0 bases from V and 2 bases from J; bases unmatched to any gene: 2. The length of the CDR3 is 15 residues. The germline V gene encodes CDR1 SGHNT and CDR2 YYREEE (reference sequence). CDR3 DNA sequence: TGTGCCAGCAGCTTGGGGACAGGGAACACAGATACGCAGTATTTT. Translating gives CASSLGTGNTDTQYF. The full variable domain, completed using reference TRBV5-4 and TRBJ2-3, is ETGVTQSPTHLIKTRGQQVTLRCSSQSGHNTVSWYQQALGQGPQFIFQYYREEENGRGNFPPRFSGLQFPNYSSELNVNALELDDSALYLCASSLGTGNTDTQYFGPGTRLTVL.

V usage is TRBV5-1 and J usage is TRBJ2-1; a weak D match, TRBD2 (6 bases). The CDR3 runs to 15 residues. V was cut by 1 base and J by 6 bases, with 14 bases left in between. Per germline, CDR1 SGHRS and CDR2 YFSETQ. As DNA, the CDR3 is TGCGCCAGCAGCTTGACCCAGCGGGTGTCCAATGAGCAGTTCTTC. Amino acids: CASSLTQRVSNEQFF.

The rearrangement uses TRBV6-2 or TRBV6-3 and TRBJ2-5; D is uncertain. This CDR3 spans 12 amino acids. V was shortened by 5 bases and J by 5 bases, with 9 bases between the two germline ends. Germline values: CDR1 MNHEY, CDR2 SVGEGT. The CDR3 loop is CASSSVSETQYF. The CDR3 coding sequence is TGTGCCAGCAGTAGCGTTTCGGAGACCCAGTACTTC.

The rearrangement uses TRBV12-2 and TRBJ2-3; TRBD2 was called by the table and not checked on the DNA. TRBV12-2 is listed as a pseudogene. The CDR3 is 18 amino acids. CDR3 DNA: TGTGCAAGTCGCATCCAGCGGGAGCCATACCTGGGCACAGATACGCAGTATTTT. Translation: CASRIQREPYLGTDTQYF.

The rearrangement uses TRBV30 and TRBJ2-1, with 8 positions matching TRBD2. Unmatched junction bases numbered 6, after V lost 5 bases and J lost 3 bases. This CDR3 is 14 amino acids long. Germline V gene data show CDR1 as GTSNPN and CDR2 as SVGIG (reference sequence). CDR3 protein: CAWGPGTSYNEQFF. CDR3 nucleotides: TGTGCCTGGGGACCCGGGACTAGCTACAATGAGCAGTTCTTC.

This chain uses TRBV4-1 with TRBJ2-1, with 8 bases aligning to TRBD2. V was clipped by 3 bases and J by 8 bases; unmatched bases: 12. Germline V lookup: CDR1 MGHRA, CDR2 YSYEKL. The length of the CDR3 is 16 residues. The CDR3 sequence is CASSHTRAGEGHEQFF. The DNA of the CDR3 is TGCGCCAGCAGCCATACTCGAGCGGGAGAGGGCCATGAGCAGTTCTTC.

This rearrangement joins TRBV6-5 to TRBJ1-5; 7 positions match TRBD1. The V segment lost 11 bases and the J segment 5 bases; nucleotides outside the gene matches: 6. Germline lookup yields CDR1 MNHEY and CDR2 SVGAGI. This CDR3 is 12 amino acids long. CDR3 protein: CASRQGDQPQHF. The CDR3 nucleotides read TGTGCCTCCCGTCAGGGGGATCAGCCCCAGCATTTT.

The genes are TRBV30 and TRBJ2-7; possibly TRBD2 for D (6 bases). V lost 0 bases to trimming and J lost 4 bases, with 22 bases between them. The CDR3 is 17 residues long. Germline V lookup: CDR1 GTSNPN, CDR2 SVGIG (reference sequence). The CDR3 DNA reads TGTGCCTGGAGTGTACCCCCGCGGCTAGCGCGTACTTACGAGCAGTACTTC. This encodes CAWSVPPRLARTYEQYF.

The rearrangement links TRBV15 to TRBJ2-7; 15 bases align to TRBD2. Per the germline V gene, CDR1 is LNHNV and CDR2 is YYDKDF (reference sequence). The J segment lost 4 bases and the V segment lost 2 bases, leaving 3 bases of the junction unmatched. The CDR3 totals 16 residues. Written as DNA, the CDR3 is TGTGCCACCAGCAGAAAAGGGACTAGCGGGAGGTACGAGCAGTACTTC. Encoded protein: CATSRKGTSGRYEQYF.

V usage is TRBV6-5 and J usage is TRBJ1-3; a possible D gene is TRBD1 (6 bases). Germline V CDR1 and CDR2: MNHEY, SVGAGI. The CDR3 spans 15 residues. The V end lost 2 bases, the J end lost 1 base, and 9 bases lay between the germline ends. The DNA for the CDR3 is TGTGCCAGCAGTTACCAACAGGGTTCTGGAAACACCATATATTTT. It encodes CASSYQQGSGNTIYF.

The chain carries TRBV16 and TRBJ1-1, with no clear D. This CDR3 contains 13 residues. CDR1 is KGHSY and CDR2 is FQNENV in the germline V gene. Deletions cut 3 bases from V and 5 bases from J, with 10 bases between. This chain's CDR3 is CASSQHVRTEAFF. CDR3 nucleotides: TGTGCCAGCAGCCAGCACGTGAGGACTGAAGCTTTCTTT. Full variable domain (outside the CDR3, taken from reference TRBV16 and TRBJ1-1): GEEVAQTPKHLVRGEGQKAKLYCAPIKGHSYVFWYQQVLKNEFKFLISFQNENVFDETGMPKERFSAKCLPNSPCSLEIQATKLEDSAVYFCASSQHVRTEAFFGQGTRLTVV.

V gene TRBV5-1 combines with J gene TRBJ1-2; the match to TRBD1 covers 7 bases. CDR1 and CDR2 (germline): SGHRS, YFSETQ. Trimming took 5 bases from V and 3 from J; bases not matched to a gene: 4. CDR3 length: 13 residues. The DNA of the CDR3 is TGCGCCAGCAGTTATGACAGGGACTATGGCTACACCTTC. Translating it yields CASSYDRDYGYTF.

V usage is TRBV14 and J usage is TRBJ2-7, with 8 nucleotides matching TRBD2. Germline trimming cut 1 base from V and 3 bases from J; bases unmatched to any gene: 8. The CDR3 extends over 16 amino acids. Germline assignment: CDR1 SGHDN and CDR2 FVKESK. The CDR3 reads CASSQGLAGGFYEQYF. CDR3 nucleotides: TGTGCCAGCAGCCAAGGTTTGGCGGGGGGATTCTACGAGCAGTACTTC. Drawing the rest from reference TRBV14 and TRBJ2-7, the complete variable domain is EAGVTQFPSHSVIEKGQTVTLRCDPISGHDNLYWYRRVMGKEIKFLLHFVKESKQDESGMPNNRFLAERTGGTYSTLKVQPAELEDSGVYFCASSQGLAGGFYEQYFGPGTRLTVT.

The chain has TRBV15 and TRBJ1-5; D is ambiguous. This CDR3 spans 17 amino acids. V was shortened by 4 bases and J by 1 base, with 17 bases between the two germline ends. Germline V gives CDR1 LNHNV, CDR2 YYDKDF (reference sequence). Here the CDR3 reads CATSNWPLRGSNQPQHF. The CDR3 DNA reads as TGTGCCACCAGCAATTGGCCACTTAGAGGGAGCAATCAGCCCCAGCATTTT.

This chain uses TRBV7-2 with TRBJ2-7; TRBD2 agrees at 8 bases. Germline CDR1 is SGHTA and CDR2 is FQGNSA. With V trimmed by 1 base and J by 6 bases, 2 bases remained unmatched. The CDR3 totals 13 residues. The CDR3 coding sequence is TGTGCCAGCAGCTTAGGTAGCGGGACCGAGCAGTACTTC. This gives the protein CASSLGSGTEQYF.

This chain joins TRBV12-3 or TRBV12-4 and TRBJ2-3; D ambiguous. This CDR3 is built from 13 residues. V shed 5 bases and J shed 6 bases, with 12 bases lying between them. The chain's CDR3 is CASSLSRRDTQYF. DNA for the CDR3: TGTGCCAGCAGTCTCTCTAGACGTGATACGCAGTATTTT.

The J gene is TRBJ2-5, the V gene TRBV7-2; unclear D gene. Germline V gives CDR1 SGHTA, CDR2 FQGNSA. This CDR3 is 13 amino acids long. With 3 bases removed from V and 1 base from J, the gap between germline ends came to 6 bases. CDR3 coding DNA: TGTGCCAGCAGCTTTACACGCCAAGAGACCCAGTACTTC. Its protein product is CASSFTRQETQYF.

The rearrangement uses TRBV5-4 and TRBJ2-2; TRBD1 matches at 7 bases. The J segment lost 4 bases and the V segment lost 0 bases, leaving 3 bases of the junction unmatched. This CDR3 contains 15 residues. The germline CDR1 and CDR2 sequences are SGHNT and YYREEE (reference sequence). The CDR3 loop is CASSLDSGGTGELFF. The CDR3 nucleotides read TGTGCCAGCAGCTTGGACTCAGGGGGCACCGGGGAGCTGTTTTTT.